Each of the 18 T cell receptor beta chains below was sequenced from the same sample in a study of identical twins. TCRdb redid the calling of the 5' RACE reads with MiXCR, one entry per CDR3 protein. The table shows roughly 1,500,000 distinct CDR3 sequences, with around a third occurring only once. The sample was cord blood. The receptors stem from a newborn girl in good health.

The genes are TRBV5-1 and TRBJ2-1; TRBD2 matches at 10 bases. The CDR3 runs 16 residues. V gave up 4 bases and J gave up 1 base; unmatched junction bases: 5. Looked up from germline, CDR1 is SGHRS and CDR2 is YFSETQ. The CDR3 sequence is CASSPPSGGSYNEQFF. The CDR3 DNA follows: TGCGCCAGCAGCCCCCCTAGCGGGGGATCCTACAATGAGCAGTTCTTC.

This clonotype showed up just a few times. The J gene is TRBJ2-7, the V gene TRBV3-1; 8 nucleotides match TRBD2. CDR1 LGHDT and CDR2 YNNKEL come from the germline V gene (reference sequence). V shed 4 bases, J shed 0 bases, and the junction held 5 bases outside the gene matches. This CDR3 comprises 15 residues. This CDR3 reads CASSPGLGSSYEQYF. For the CDR3, the DNA is TGTGCCAGCAGCCCGGGACTAGGGAGCTCCTACGAGCAGTACTTC.

This clonotype was detected only a few times. The chain is built from TRBV29-1 and TRBJ2-3; 10 bases line up with TRBD1. The CDR3 has 15 residues. From germline, CDR1 is SQVTM and CDR2 ANQGSEA. J gave up 3 bases and V 3 bases, and 6 bases lay outside the gene matches. CDR3 DNA: TGCAGCGTTGAGGGAGGACAGGGGGTAACAGATACGCAGTATTTT. This gives the protein CSVEGGQGVTDTQYF.

This clonotype turned up a few times. This chain uses TRBV5-5 with TRBJ2-3; D call uncertain. Germline CDR1 and CDR2: SGHKS and YYEKEE (reference sequence). The V gene lost 6 bases and the J gene lost 1 base, with 12 bases spanning the gap. This CDR3 spans 14 amino acids. The chain's CDR3 is CASTDFSGTDTQYF. The CDR3 DNA is TGTGCCAGCACCGATTTCAGTGGCACAGATACGCAGTATTTT.

The genes are TRBV5-1 and TRBJ2-5; 7 bases agree with TRBD2. J gave up 2 bases and V 4 bases, and 8 bases lay outside the gene matches. Germline V gene lookup returns CDR1 SGHRS and CDR2 YFSETQ. The CDR3 is 15 residues long. In DNA form, the CDR3 reads TGCGCCAGCAGCCCCCGGACTAGTTGGCAAGAGACCCAGTACTTC. It yields the protein CASSPRTSWQETQYF.

This clonotype was seen ten or more times. The V gene is TRBV5-5, the J gene TRBJ1-2, with D possibly TRBD1 on 6 matching bases. Trimming stripped 4 bases from V and 0 bases from J, with 10 bases between. CDR3 length: 14 residues. Germline CDR1 and CDR2: SGHKS and YYEKEE (reference sequence). The CDR3 DNA follows: TGTGCCAGCAGCATACAGGGAGCTAACTATGGCTACACCTTC. Its protein product is CASSIQGANYGYTF.

This clonotype has just one count. The junction does not match germline at one end; this may be a read error. This sequence joins TRBV27 and TRBJ2-3; no clear D. The CDR3 contains 16 residues. Germline loops: CDR1 MNHEY, CDR2 SMNVEV (reference sequence). DNA of the CDR3: TGTGCCAGCAGTTTACGTTTGGGCAGTGTCACAGATGCGCAGTATTTT. Protein sequence: CASSLRLGSVTDAQYF.

This chain links TRBV4-1 with TRBJ1-4, with 9 bases fitting TRBD1. This CDR3 is 15 amino acids long. V shed 8 bases and J 1 base; nucleotides not matched to a gene: 5. The germline CDR1 and CDR2 sequences are MGHRA and YSYEKL. CDR3 amino acids: CASRDRVITNEKLFF. The CDR3 DNA reads TGCGCCAGCCGGGACAGGGTGATAACTAATGAAAAACTGTTTTTT.

J is TRBJ1-1 and V is TRBV11-1; 7 bases map to TRBD1. The CDR3 totals 15 residues. Germline V gene lookup returns CDR1 SGHAT and CDR2 FQDESV (reference sequence). The V gene end was trimmed by 5 bases and the J gene end by 3 bases; junction bases not matched to a gene: 9. The chain's CDR3 is CASSPQTGSYTEAFF. CDR3 nucleotide sequence: TGTGCCAGCAGCCCCCAGACAGGGTCGTACACTGAAGCTTTCTTT.

The chain employs TRBV7-2 and TRBJ2-7; 11 nucleotides line up with TRBD2. Germline V gene lookup returns CDR1 SGHTA and CDR2 FQGNSA. V dropped 3 bases and J dropped 1; count of bases not matched to a gene: 14. This CDR3 contains 19 residues. The CDR3 here is CASSLRTSGLATKSYEQYF. CDR3 sequence (DNA): TGTGCCAGCAGCTTGCGGACTAGCGGGTTGGCTACCAAGTCCTACGAGCAGTACTTC.

This clonotype has just a few counts. This chain links TRBV27 with TRBJ1-2, with 8 nucleotides matching TRBD1. CDR3 length: 13 amino acids. Per germline, CDR1 MNHEY and CDR2 SMNVEV (reference sequence). The trim removed 2 bases at V and 8 bases at J, leaving 4 bases unmatched. The CDR3 sequence is CASSLEAGGGYTF. The CDR3 bases are TGTGCCAGCAGTTTAGAGGCAGGGGGCGGCTACACCTTC.

In DNA, the CDR3 is TGTGCCAGCAGCCAATCCTTAAGCGGGGGCGATGAGCAGTACTTC. This gives the protein CASSQSLSGGDEQYF. J is TRBJ2-7 and V is TRBV3-1, with 8 bases that match TRBD2. This CDR3 spans 15 amino acids. Germline-derived CDR1 and CDR2 are LGHDT and YNNKEL (reference sequence). With V trimmed by 2 bases and J by 7 bases, 10 bases remained unmatched.

The chain carries TRBV5-8 and TRBJ2-7, with D unresolved. Germline V CDR1 and CDR2: SGHTS, YDEGEE. The CDR3 contains 14 residues. V shed 4 bases and J shed 7 bases, with 18 bases lying between them. CDR3 bases: TGTGCCAGCAGCCTGTCGCTCTTCTACAATGAGCAGTACTTC. It translates to CASSLSLFYNEQYF.

This clonotype was counted at least ten times. The chain joins TRBV12-3 or TRBV12-4 to TRBJ2-7; 13 nucleotides agree with TRBD2. The CDR3 covers 13 residues. V lost 11 bases and J lost 3; bases outside the gene matches: 4. The chain's CDR3 is CAVRTSGSYEQYF. The CDR3 region has the DNA TGTGCCGTTAGGACTAGCGGGAGCTACGAGCAGTACTTC.

Regarding this clonotype: Germline is not matched at one junction end, which may reflect a read error. V is TRBV27 and J is TRBJ2-4; TRBD2 might be the D (5 bases). There are 14 residues in the CDR3. CDR1 and CDR2 (germline): MNHEY, SMNVEV (reference sequence). This chain's CDR3 is CAGSFRRTYGEQYF. The CDR3 nucleotides read TGTGCCGGCAGTTTTCGGCGGACCTATGGGGAGCAGTACTTC.

The CDR3 is CASSITQGEDTGELFF. The CDR3 nucleotides read TGTGCCAGCAGTATCACACAGGGGGAGGACACCGGGGAGCTGTTTTTT. The chain combines TRBV28 with TRBJ2-2; 8 bases map to TRBD1. Unmatched junction bases numbered 8, after V lost 5 bases and J lost 3 bases. Germline V gene sequence: CDR1 MDHEN, CDR2 SYDVKM. The CDR3 length is 16 residues.

Only a few counts were recorded for this clonotype. The chain links TRBV5-1 to TRBJ2-1, with 8 bases identical to TRBD2. CDR3 length: 15 residues. V gave up 2 bases and J gave up 5 bases; unmatched junction bases: 6. From germline, CDR1 is SGHRS and CDR2 YFSETQ. CDR3 in amino acids: CASSFQGLGHNEQFF. The CDR3 coding sequence is TGCGCCAGCAGCTTTCAGGGACTAGGCCACAATGAGCAGTTCTTC.

This clonotype has a handful of counts. V usage is TRBV6-1 and J usage is TRBJ2-5; possible D gene TRBD2, 5 bases. The V gene's germline CDR1 is MNHNS and CDR2 SASEGT. Trimming shortened V by 5 bases and J by 5 bases, and 12 bases separated the two germline ends. The CDR3 loop spans 13 amino acids. CDR3 protein: CASSIGEHETQYF. DNA for the CDR3: TGTGCCAGCAGTATCGGGGAACACGAGACCCAGTACTTC.